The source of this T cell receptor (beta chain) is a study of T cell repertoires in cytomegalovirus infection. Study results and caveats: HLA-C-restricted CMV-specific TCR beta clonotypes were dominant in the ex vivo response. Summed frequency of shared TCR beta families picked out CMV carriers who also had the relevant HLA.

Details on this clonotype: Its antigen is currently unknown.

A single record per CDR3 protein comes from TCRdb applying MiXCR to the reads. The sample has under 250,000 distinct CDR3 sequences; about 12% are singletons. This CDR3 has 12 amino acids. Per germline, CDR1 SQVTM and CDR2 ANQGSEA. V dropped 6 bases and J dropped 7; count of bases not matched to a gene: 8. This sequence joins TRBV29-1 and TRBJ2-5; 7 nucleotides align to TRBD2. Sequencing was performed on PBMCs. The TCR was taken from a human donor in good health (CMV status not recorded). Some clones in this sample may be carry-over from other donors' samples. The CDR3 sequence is CSVSREMVTQYF. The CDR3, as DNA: TGCAGCGTCTCGCGGGAGATGGTGACCCAGTACTTC.